This is a list of T cell receptor beta chains from one sample in a study of regulatory T cells in long-lasting Graves disease. Each CDR3 protein is one row after TCRdb ran MiXCR on the multiplex PCR reads. Counted here are hundreds of thousands of distinct CDR3 sequences, around a fifth occurring once; the ten biggest clones make up about 29%. The sequencing used peripheral blood mononuclear cells (PBMCs), collected when the disease was refractory, from a patient treated with antithyroid drugs. The receptor set was obtained from a female donor with Graves disease. The CDR3 runs from the conserved cysteine through the conserved F or W. The D gene is left open where the match is weak. Not every row has a clone size; where given, it reads once, few, many or a size class.

>TRBV28|many|TRBD1|TRBJ2-7
CAIEGTGAYEQYF
TGTGCCATCGAAGGGACAGGGGCCTACGAGCAGTACTTC
>TRBV9|-|-|TRBJ1-1
CASSPGGRTETFF
TGTGCCAGCTCCCCTGGGGGGAGGACTGAAACTTTCTTT
>TRBV5-1|-|-|TRBJ2-3
CASSLGVLLTDTQYF
TGCGCCAGCAGCTTAGGGGTCCTCCTCACAGATACGCAGTATTTT
>TRBV2|-|-|TRBJ1-4
CASSHTGRGEKLFF
TGTGCCAGCAGCCACACAGGAAGGGGGGAAAAACTGTTTTTT
>TRBV11-3|-|TRBD1|TRBJ2-7
CASSPRQGARGEQYF
TGTGCCAGCAGCCCTAGACAGGGGGCTCGGGGAGAGCAGTACTTC
>TRBV10-3|few|-|TRBJ1-1
CAISQTASSNTEAFF
TGTGCCATCAGTCAGACGGCTTCCTCGAACACTGAAGCTTTCTTT
>TRBV18|many|-|TRBJ1-2
CASSTGAGYGYTF
TGTGCCAGCTCAACGGGGGCTGGGTATGGCTACACCTTC
>TRBV9|-|-|TRBJ2-2
CASSVQRTMNTGELFF
TGTGCCAGCAGCGTCCAACGGACGATGAACACCGGGGAGCTGTTTTTT
>TRBV5-6|many|-|TRBJ1-1
CASSLAVQGGTEAFF
TGTGCCAGCAGCTTGGCCGTCCAGGGTGGCACTGAAGCTTTCTTT
>TRBV20-1|-|TRBD1|TRBJ2-6
CSASGLGQTFSGANVLTF
TGCAGTGCTAGTGGTTTGGGACAGACTTTCTCTGGGGCCAACGTCCTGACTTTC
>TRBV18|many|TRBD1|TRBJ1-6
CASSTATGVASPLHF
TGTGCCAGCTCAACCGCAACAGGGGTCGCTTCACCCCTCCACTTT
>TRBV7-9|many|-|TRBJ1-4
CASSSAGAGEKLFF
TGTGCCAGCAGCTCCGCGGGGGCTGGTGAAAAACTGTTTTTT
>TRBV27|many|-|TRBJ2-5
CATQGETQYF
TGTGCCACCCAGGGAGAGACCCAGTACTTC
>TRBV12-3/TRBV12-4|few|TRBD2|TRBJ2-1
CASSPTLTSSPYNEQFF
TGTGCCAGCAGCCCTACTTTGACTAGCTCACCCTACAATGAGCAGTTCTTC
>TRBV7-9|many|-|TRBJ2-5
CASSPQSGQETQYF
TGTGCCAGCAGCCCTCAAAGCGGACAAGAGACCCAGTACTTC
>TRBV5-1|few|-|TRBJ2-6
CASSLAYQSSGANVLTF
TGCGCCAGCAGCTTGGCCTACCAGAGCTCTGGGGCCAACGTCCTGACTTTC
>TRBV19|few|-|TRBJ1-4
CASSITAVRGFTNEKLFF
TGTGCCAGTAGTATAACCGCCGTGAGGGGGTTTACTAATGAAAAACTGTTTTTT
>TRBV20-1|many|-|TRBJ2-5
CSASGGASGQETQYF
TGCAGTGCTAGTGGGGGGGCTAGCGGACAAGAGACCCAGTACTTC
>TRBV24-1|-|-|TRBJ1-1
CATSSGAGKNTEAFF
TGTGCCACTTCCTCGGGGGCTGGTAAGAACACTGAAGCTTTCTTT
>TRBV7-8|many|-|TRBJ1-5
CASSSQGKQPQHF
TGTGCCAGCAGCTCCCAGGGGAAACAGCCCCAGCATTTT
>TRBV6-5|-|-|TRBJ1-6
CASSSYTGSNSPLHF
TGTGCCAGCAGTTCCTACACAGGGTCTAATTCACCCCTCCACTTT
>TRBV20-1|many|-|TRBJ1-1
CSAREGGEAFF
TGCAGTGCTAGAGAGGGGGGAGAAGCTTTCTTT
>TRBV10-2|few|-|TRBJ1-1
CASMGSLDWESEAFF
TGCGCCAGCATGGGGTCACTAGATTGGGAGTCTGAAGCTTTCTTT
>TRBV5-1|-|TRBD1|TRBJ1-4
CASRRRQGPNEKLFF
TGCGCCAGCAGACGTAGACAGGGCCCAAATGAAAAACTGTTTTTT
>TRBV4-3|-|-|TRBJ1-6
CASSQEKTDNPPLHF
TGCGCCAGCAGCCAAGAGAAAACAGACAATCCACCCCTCCACTTT
>TRBV6-1|many|-|TRBJ2-5
CASRAPAQAKIAETQYF
TGTGCCAGCAGGGCCCCTGCACAGGCTAAAATAGCAGAGACCCAGTACTTC
>TRBV24-1|many|-|TRBJ2-5
CATSDTHGWQGGTQYF
TGTGCCACCAGTGACACCCACGGGTGGCAGGGAGGAACCCAGTACTTC
>TRBV19|few|-|TRBJ1-1
CASSVTGTENTEAFF
TGTGCCAGTAGCGTAACCGGGACCGAGAACACTGAAGCTTTCTTT
>TRBV7-9|-|-|TRBJ1-6
CASTAVVGSPLHF
TGTGCCAGCACCGCGGTAGTAGGTTCACCCCTCCACTTT
>TRBV28|many|-|TRBJ2-7
CASTHGGAETYEQYF
TGTGCCAGCACGCACGGTGGGGCAGAAACCTACGAGCAGTACTTC
>TRBV19|many|-|TRBJ1-2
CASRPHSSISNYGYTF
TGTGCCAGTAGACCCCATTCTAGCATCTCTAACTATGGCTACACCTTC
>TRBV27|many|TRBD1|TRBJ2-2
CASSSSGTGLGGELFF
TGTGCCAGCAGTTCGTCCGGGACAGGGCTCGGCGGGGAGCTGTTTTTT
>TRBV2|many|-|TRBJ1-1
CAVSGPFF
TGTGCCGTATCAGGACCTTTCTTT
>TRBV6-2/TRBV6-3|-|TRBD2|TRBJ2-5
CASSYSAGETQYF
TGTGCCAGCAGTTACTCAGCGGGGGAGACCCAGTACTTC
>TRBV11-2|-|-|TRBJ1-5
CASSLDRGRPQHF
TGTGCCAGCAGCTTAGACCGGGGCCGGCCCCAGCATTTT
>TRBV12-3/TRBV12-4|many|-|TRBJ1-2
CASSLDGESNGYTF
TGTGCCAGCAGTTTAGACGGCGAATCCAATGGCTACACCTTC
>TRBV2|many|-|TRBJ1-5
CASKGLSNQPQHF
TGTGCCAGCAAAGGGCTTAGCAATCAGCCCCAGCATTTT
>TRBV20-1|few|-|TRBJ2-7
CSARDVSYEQYF
TGCAGTGCTAGAGATGTATCCTACGAGCAGTACTTC
>TRBV12-3/TRBV12-4|many|TRBD1|TRBJ2-6
CASSIRGQSSGANVLTF
TGTGCCAGCAGTATAAGGGGACAGAGCTCTGGGGCCAACGTCCTGACTTTC
>TRBV28|many|TRBD2|TRBJ2-7
CASSLRGLSYEQYF
TGTGCCAGCAGTTTGCGGGGGTTATCCTACGAGCAGTACTTC
>TRBV11-2|many|TRBD1|TRBJ2-7
CASSLDRTGTGYEQYF
TGTGCCAGCAGCTTAGACCGGACAGGGACTGGCTACGAGCAGTACTTC
>TRBV12-3/TRBV12-4|many|TRBD1|TRBJ1-2
CASSRYLRQGHYTF
TGTGCCAGCAGCCGATACCTCCGACAGGGGCACTACACCTTC